The subject of this entry is one T cell receptor (beta chain). Its specificity is unknown. The data were obtained in a study of shared clonotypes between healthy human individuals. At the level of the study: Every donor yielded three CD4 naive, three CD4 memory, two CD8 naive and one CD8 memory plate.

The CDR3 has 11 residues. Trimming cost V 7 bases and J 8 bases, with 12 bases left between them. CDR1 and CDR2 (germline): GTSNPN, SVGIG (reference sequence). Whole-study findings and limits: For naive CD4 cells, around 5% of clonotypes were shared across several donors. Generation probability values for non-shared clonotypes were lower than those for clonotypes shared by all four donors. Specimens sampled were limited to blood, with tissue repertoires likely differing.

Method: immunoSEQ multiplex PCR; TCRdb's copy keeps in-frame clones and lacks some. The table includes approximately 2.4 million clones, 95% detected once. The sequencing sample was made of naive CD4+ T cells sorted from blood. Subset here: CD45RA+ positively selected. The chain employs TRBV30 and TRBJ1-3; D gene uncertain. The clonotype was recovered from a man younger than 30 in good health. The CDR3 reads CASQLRDTIYF. The DNA of the CDR3 is TGTGCCTCCCAATTGCGAGACACCATATATTTT.